This entry concerns a single T cell receptor (beta chain). What it recognizes is unknown. The data are from a study of long-term antiretroviral therapy in people with HIV. Study findings and constraints: Controls had broader CDR3 length ranges than HIV repertoires did. ART adherence, viral resistance and therapy changes were undocumented. Post-treatment diversity went higher with ART but stayed below transplant donor controls.

Two or more post-ART PBMC samples, plus at least one pre-ART sample, were available for each donor. Sequencing used immunoSEQ v3.0 at survey level. Assay: immunoSEQ multiplex PCR; the TCRdb copy retains only in-frame clones and omits some. The sample lists 20,000 to 30,000 clones; roughly nine tenths were seen once. The V gene's germline CDR1 is MNHNY and CDR2 SVGAGI (reference sequence). The CDR3 has 14 amino acids. Trimming took off 0 bases at V and 3 bases at J, with 6 bases between the two ends. This sequence was found in a woman aged 25 to 45 with HIV. The chain links TRBV6-6 to TRBJ1-3, with D unresolved. The material sequenced was unsorted PBMCs, taken 1.9 years after starting antiretroviral therapy. CDR3 amino acids: CASSYSSLGNTIYF. The CDR3 DNA is TGTGCCAGCAGTTACTCGTCCCTTGGAAACACCATATATTTT.